This T cell receptor beta chain emerged from a study of T cell responses to AZD1222 COVID-19 vaccine. Points from the study as a whole: Baseline seropositivity characterized only a handful of AZD1222 recipients.

Per germline, CDR1 LGHNA and CDR2 YNFKEQ. The CDR3 consists of 15 residues. V lost 2 bases, J lost 2 bases, and 11 bases lay in between. Concerning this clone: Its antigen is undetermined.

TCRdb's table, derived via immunoSEQ multiplex PCR, lists solely in-frame clones and lacks some. The table has fewer than 300,000 clones, approximately 93% seen once. The clonotype was recovered from an adult in good health. The gene calls are TRBV4-2 and TRBJ2-3, with D tentatively TRBD1 (6 bases). This material consisted of peripheral blood, taken on day 0 of AZD1222 vaccination. The CDR3 bases are TGTGCCAGCAGCCAACGGACAGACTTCACAGATACGCAGTATTTT. It codes for CASSQRTDFTDTQYF.